This T cell receptor beta chain was captured in a study of Graves' ophthalmopathy and Graves' hyperthyroidism. V gave up 7 bases and J gave up 8 bases; unmatched junction bases: 32. The CDR3 contains 20 residues. CDR1 SGHTA and CDR2 FQGTGA come from the germline V gene. RNA transcripts yielded amplified TCR beta CDR3 regions. The authors performed first-round RT-PCR with HTBI primers and then a second-round multiplex PCR. Each CDR3 protein gets one entry after TCRdb re-called the multiplex PCR reads with MiXCR. The sample records about 1.2 million distinct CDR3 sequences, 35% to 45% being singletons. Other autoimmune diseases, uncontrolled infections, pregnancy or lactation led to the exclusion of patients.

The sequenced sample was peripheral blood or thyroid tissue (not recorded which). V and J are TRBV7-3 and TRBJ2-7; 7 bases line up with TRBD1. The TCR comes from an adult man with Graves' hyperthyroidism. The CDR3 sequence is CASTQGGPRASYEQGSQQYF. The DNA for the CDR3 is TGTGCCAGCACCCAAGGGGGCCCGCGGGCCTCCTACGAGCAGGGAAGTCAGCAGTACTTC.